The sequence of this T cell receptor beta chain was determined in a study of shared clonotypes between healthy human individuals. General observations from the study: Non-shared clonotypes were found to have lower generation probabilities than the clonotypes that were shared by all four of the sorted-subset donors.

This clone was detected once. Its matching antigen is unknown. Germline values: CDR1 ENHRY, CDR2 SYGVKD. The V and J ends lost 6 bases and 5 bases, in that order; junction bases with no gene match: 5. CDR3 size: 14 residues. Profiled with immunoSEQ multiplex PCR; TCRdb holds only in-frame clones, not every one. The table lists some 1.1 million clones, around 77% of them singletons. The chain carries TRBV10-3 and TRBJ2-5; TRBD2 matches 11 bases. The sequence was obtained from a man in his late teens or twenties in good health. Some clones in this sample may be carry-over from other donors' samples. The specimen sequenced was memory CD4+ T cells from PBMCs. Subset indicated: CD45RA-negative fraction. The DNA for the CDR3 is TGTGCCATCAGCGGGACTAGCGGCTCCGAGACCCAGTACTTC. This gives the protein CAISGTSGSETQYF.